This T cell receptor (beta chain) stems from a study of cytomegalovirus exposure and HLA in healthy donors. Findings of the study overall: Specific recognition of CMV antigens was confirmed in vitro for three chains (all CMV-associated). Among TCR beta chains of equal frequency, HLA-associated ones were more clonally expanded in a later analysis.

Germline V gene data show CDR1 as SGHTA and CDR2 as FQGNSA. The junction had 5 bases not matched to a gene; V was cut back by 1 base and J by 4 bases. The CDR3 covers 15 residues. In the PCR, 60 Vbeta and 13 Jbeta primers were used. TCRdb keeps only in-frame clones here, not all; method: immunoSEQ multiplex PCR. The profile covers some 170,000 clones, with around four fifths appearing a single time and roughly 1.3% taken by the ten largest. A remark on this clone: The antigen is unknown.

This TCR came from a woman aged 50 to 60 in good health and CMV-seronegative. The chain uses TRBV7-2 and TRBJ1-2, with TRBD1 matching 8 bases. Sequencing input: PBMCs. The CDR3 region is CASSLVQGAGYGYTF. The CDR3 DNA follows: TGTGCCAGCAGCTTAGTGCAGGGGGCTGGCTATGGCTACACCTTC.